The clone carrying this TCR beta chain has only a few counts. Its antigen is not identified. Unique molecular identifiers were carried by the TCR beta cDNA libraries. One entry per CDR3 protein, called by TCRdb with MiXCR from the PCR reads. The table records about 680,000 distinct CDR3 sequences, roughly three fifths of them present only once. This sample stems from a study of post-analysis software for immune sequencing data. About the research overall: Both relapsing-remitting and secondary progressive multiple sclerosis featured among the disease courses, as did progressive-relapsing multiple sclerosis. Study-wide results and caveats: Patients used about 5 TRBV segments, including TRBV5-6, TRBV5-1 and TRBV20-1, more often than controls. Controls had significantly higher normalized Chao1 diversity than multiple sclerosis patients.

Germline CDR1 is LGHDT and CDR2 is YNNKEL (reference sequence). V lost 1 base, J lost 6 bases, and 10 bases lay in between. There are 14 residues in the CDR3. The sequence came from a girl under 10 years old with multiple sclerosis. Sequenced: blood. The rearrangement joins TRBV3-1 to TRBJ2-1; D gene unclear. Written as DNA, the CDR3 is TGTGCCAGCAGCCAAGGCTTGGCAGGCAATGAGCAGTTCTTC. The encoded protein is CASSQGLAGNEQFF.